The T cell receptor beta chain described here comes from a study of cytomegalovirus exposure and HLA in healthy donors. Primers: 60 Vbeta forward and 13 Jbeta reverse. The method was immunoSEQ multiplex PCR; TCRdb's version includes in-frame clones alone and lacks a portion of them. The repertoire holds under 100,000 clones, about 76% seen once, with roughly 8.4% in the top ten. The CDR3 has 15 amino acids. The V gene's germline CDR1 is LGHNA and CDR2 YSLEER. Trimming pared 0 bases from V and 11 bases from J, leaving 17 bases between. V is TRBV4-3 and J is TRBJ2-1; a weak D match, TRBD1 (5 bases). The sequence came from a human donor in good health. The sample was PBMCs. CDR3 amino acids: CASSQDPPPTGKQFF. The CDR3 region has the DNA TGCGCCAGCAGCCAAGACCCTCCCCCAACAGGAAAGCAGTTCTTC.